Reported below is one TCR beta chain. This record comes from a study of blood T cell repertoires in COVID-19. The assay was immunoSEQ multiplex PCR, and TCRdb's table has in-frame clones only and misses some. The data show a few hundred thousand clones, with around 86% seen just once and approximately 5% held by the top ten. Between the trimmed V and J ends, which lost 8 bases and 0 bases, there was a span of 14 bases. The CDR3 spans 15 residues. The V gene's germline CDR1 is MNHEY and CDR2 SVGAGI. The sample consisted of PBMCs or T cells enriched from blood (not recorded which). This receptor was taken from a woman between 50 and 59 years old who had recovered from COVID-19. J is TRBJ1-5 and V is TRBV6-5; TRBD1 might be the D (5 bases). Here the CDR3 DNA reads TGTGCCAGCCATTTCTTAGGGGATAGCAATCAGCCCCAGCATTTT. The encoded protein is CASHFLGDSNQPQHF.